The 5 T cell receptor beta chains below all came from one sample that was sequenced in a study of blood T cells in healthy people across ages. Primed by a sample-barcoded 5' primer and a J-beta primer mix, a second PCR proceeded for 7 to 11 cycles. Each CDR3 protein is one row after TCRdb ran MiXCR on the 5' RACE reads. Of 700,000 to 850,000 distinct CDR3 sequences listed, about 55% are singletons. The specimen was blood. The source of these receptors is a man at least 80 years old in good health.

V usage is TRBV28 and J usage is TRBJ2-1, with 11 bases lining up with TRBD2. V lost 6 bases, J lost 3 bases, and 7 bases stayed unmatched. This CDR3 comprises 16 residues. Germline CDR1 is MDHEN and CDR2 is SYDVKM. CDR3 amino acids: CASSLIAGGVYNEQFF. As DNA, the CDR3 is TGTGCCAGCAGCCTAATAGCGGGAGGGGTCTACAATGAGCAGTTCTTC.

The V and J genes are TRBV6-1 and TRBJ1-2, with 8 bases matching TRBD1. The germline CDR1 and CDR2 sequences are MNHNS and SASEGT. The ends lost 8 bases at V and 2 bases at J; junction bases unmatched: 4. The CDR3 length is 13 residues. CDR3 bases: TGTGCCAGCGTCCAGGGGGCCAACTATGGCTACACCTTC. Amino acids: CASVQGANYGYTF.

The CDR3 here is CASSLAGTFGRYAYF. The CDR3 DNA sequence: TGTGCCAGCAGCTTAGCCGGGACCTTTGGGAGATACGCGTATTTT. The chain has TRBV11-2 and TRBJ2-3; either TRBD1 or TRBD2 may supply D (5 bases each). V shed 1 base and J shed 14 bases, with 22 bases lying between them. CDR3 size: 15 residues. CDR1 and CDR2 (germline): SGHAT, FQNNGV.

V usage is TRBV7-3 and J usage is TRBJ2-1, with 7 bases aligning to TRBD2. The tail of the sequence fits TRBJ2-7 better, so the J call may be wrong. This CDR3 is 16 amino acids long. CDR1 SGHTA and CDR2 FQGTGA come from the germline V gene. Here the CDR3 reads CASTISGPSSYNEQYF. CDR3 sequence (DNA): TGTGCCAGCACCATTAGCGGGCCTAGCTCCTACAATGAGCAGTACTTC.

The chain links TRBV29-1 to TRBJ1-2; D might be TRBD1 (6 bases). CDR3 length equals 14 residues. V lost 7 bases to trimming and J lost 11 bases, with 26 bases between them. Germline loops: CDR1 SQVTM, CDR2 ANQGSEA. The CDR3 loop reads CSATGGGASQGYTF. The CDR3 nucleotides read TGCAGCGCGACTGGGGGGGGCGCATCACAAGGGTACACCTTC.